The rows below give T cell receptor beta chains drawn from one sample of a study of cytotoxic CD8 clonotypes in ibrutinib-treated CLL. Profiling relied on immunoSEQ multiplex PCR, and the TCRdb table lists in-frame clones only, not all of them. In the table there are 200,000 to 250,000 clones, 79% of which are singletons. The specimen comprised PBMCs, sampled after 12 months of ibrutinib treatment. Receptors originate from a human donor with chronic lymphocytic leukemia. The CDR3 runs from the conserved cysteine through the conserved F or W. Fields, in order: clone size, J gene, D gene, V gene, CDR3 protein, CDR3 DNA. The D gene is left open where the match is weak. The size field is filled for only some rows; it gives once, few, many or a size class.

abundance: -; j_gene: TRBJ1-4; d_gene: -; v_gene: TRBV6-5; CDR3aa: CASSYRLGEKLFF; CDR3nt: TGTGCCAGCAGTTACCGGCTGGGTGAAAAACTGTTTTTT
abundance: -; j_gene: TRBJ2-1; d_gene: -; v_gene: TRBV7-9; CDR3aa: CASSTRLAVYNEQFF; CDR3nt: TGTGCCAGCAGCACCCGTTTAGCGGTATACAATGAGCAGTTCTTC
abundance: -; j_gene: TRBJ2-7; d_gene: -; v_gene: TRBV30; CDR3aa: CAWSVRGSVEQYF; CDR3nt: TGTGCCTGGAGTGTAAGGGGTTCGGTCGAGCAGTACTTC
abundance: -; j_gene: TRBJ1-4; d_gene: -; v_gene: TRBV5-8; CDR3aa: CASNLKGLGEKLFF; CDR3nt: TGTGCCAGCAACTTGAAGGGGCTCGGCGAAAAACTGTTTTTT
abundance: -; j_gene: TRBJ1-1; d_gene: -; v_gene: TRBV7-9; CDR3aa: CASSLVATEAFF; CDR3nt: TGTGCCAGCAGCTTAGTGGCGACTGAAGCTTTCTTT
abundance: once; j_gene: TRBJ2-4; d_gene: TRBD2; v_gene: TRBV6-5; CDR3aa: CASGTGGLQYF; CDR3nt: TGTGCCAGCGGCACGGGGGGGCTTCAGTACTTC
abundance: many; j_gene: TRBJ2-7; d_gene: -; v_gene: TRBV25-1; CDR3aa: CASSDPNRISYEQYF; CDR3nt: TGTGCCAGCAGTGACCCCAACAGGATCTCCTACGAGCAGTACTTC
abundance: once; j_gene: TRBJ1-1; d_gene: TRBD1; v_gene: TRBV6-5; CDR3aa: CASSYTGQGLNTEAFF; CDR3nt: TGTGCCAGCAGTTACACCGGACAGGGGTTGAACACTGAAGCTTTCTTT
abundance: -; j_gene: TRBJ1-2; d_gene: -; v_gene: TRBV30; CDR3aa: CAWGLGDGYTF; CDR3nt: TGTGCCTGGGGCCTGGGAGATGGCTACACCTTC
abundance: -; j_gene: TRBJ2-2; d_gene: -; v_gene: TRBV6-1; CDR3aa: CASSEGPGGPTGELFF; CDR3nt: TGTGCCAGCAGTGAAGGACCGGGCGGACCGACCGGGGAGCTGTTTTTT
abundance: -; j_gene: TRBJ2-3; d_gene: TRBD2; v_gene: TRBV5-1; CDR3aa: CASSFSGASTDTQYF; CDR3nt: TGCGCCAGCAGCTTTAGCGGGGCTAGCACAGATACGCAGTATTTT
abundance: -; j_gene: TRBJ2-7; d_gene: TRBD2; v_gene: TRBV14; CDR3aa: CASSQLAGGPYEQYF; CDR3nt: TGTGCCAGCAGCCAATTAGCGGGAGGGCCCTACGAGCAGTACTTC
abundance: few; j_gene: TRBJ1-2; d_gene: -; v_gene: TRBV7-2; CDR3aa: CASSFSNYGYTF; CDR3nt: TGTGCCAGCAGCTTCTCTAACTATGGCTACACCTTC
abundance: few; j_gene: TRBJ2-7; d_gene: TRBD2; v_gene: TRBV10-1; CDR3aa: CASSPGTSGSSEQYF; CDR3nt: TGCGCCAGCAGTCCTGGAACTAGCGGGAGTTCCGAGCAGTACTTC
abundance: few; j_gene: TRBJ1-1; d_gene: -; v_gene: TRBV27; CDR3aa: CASSFRENTEAFF; CDR3nt: TGTGCCAGCAGTTTCCGCGAGAACACTGAAGCTTTCTTT
abundance: many; j_gene: TRBJ2-1; d_gene: TRBD2; v_gene: TRBV4-1; CDR3aa: CASSHGKGGLAYNEQFF; CDR3nt: TGCGCCAGCAGCCACGGGAAGGGGGGACTAGCCTACAATGAGCAGTTCTTC
abundance: few; j_gene: TRBJ2-7; d_gene: -; v_gene: TRBV7-9; CDR3aa: CASSLAGTPSLYEQYF; CDR3nt: TGTGCCAGCAGCTTAGCGGGCACTCCATCCCTCTACGAGCAGTACTTC
abundance: -; j_gene: TRBJ2-7; d_gene: TRBD2; v_gene: TRBV27; CDR3aa: CASSLSGRLAGGGGEQYF; CDR3nt: TGTGCCAGCAGTTTATCGGGCCGGCTAGCGGGAGGAGGGGGCGAGCAGTACTTC
abundance: -; j_gene: TRBJ2-1; d_gene: TRBD2; v_gene: TRBV19; CDR3aa: CASSRTSGGAYNEQFF; CDR3nt: TGTGCCAGTAGTAGGACTAGCGGGGGTGCCTACAATGAGCAGTTCTTC
abundance: -; j_gene: TRBJ2-6; d_gene: -; v_gene: TRBV6-6; CDR3aa: CASSYRRAGANVLTF; CDR3nt: TGTGCCAGCAGTTACAGGCGGGCTGGGGCCAACGTCCTGACTTTC
abundance: -; j_gene: TRBJ2-7; d_gene: -; v_gene: TRBV5-1; CDR3aa: CASSLPGYYEQYF; CDR3nt: TGCGCCAGCAGCTTGCCCGGTTACTACGAGCAGTACTTC
abundance: few; j_gene: TRBJ1-1; d_gene: -; v_gene: TRBV10-1; CDR3aa: CASSVNGNTEAFF; CDR3nt: TGCGCCAGCAGTGTGAACGGGAACACTGAAGCTTTCTTT
abundance: -; j_gene: TRBJ2-3; d_gene: -; v_gene: TRBV9; CDR3aa: CASSVGAGVTWDTQYF; CDR3nt: TGTGCCAGCAGCGTTGGAGCGGGTGTTACTTGGGATACGCAGTATTTT
abundance: -; j_gene: TRBJ2-7; d_gene: -; v_gene: TRBV27; CDR3aa: CASSLVGSYSYEQYF; CDR3nt: TGTGCCAGCAGCCTGGTGGGCAGTTACTCCTACGAGCAGTACTTC
abundance: -; j_gene: TRBJ2-3; d_gene: -; v_gene: TRBV11-2; CDR3aa: CASRGGPDTQYF; CDR3nt: TGTGCCAGCAGGGGAGGTCCAGATACGCAGTATTTT
abundance: once; j_gene: TRBJ2-3; d_gene: -; v_gene: TRBV13; CDR3aa: CASSLYFDTQYF; CDR3nt: TGTGCCAGCAGCTTATATTTCGATACGCAGTATTTT
abundance: -; j_gene: TRBJ2-3; d_gene: -; v_gene: TRBV10-1; CDR3aa: CASSEGRGTDTQYF; CDR3nt: TGCGCCAGCAGTGAAGGCAGGGGCACAGATACGCAGTATTTT
abundance: -; j_gene: TRBJ1-2; d_gene: TRBD1; v_gene: TRBV14; CDR3aa: CASSQVGRGHGYTF; CDR3nt: TGTGCCAGCAGCCAAGTAGGGAGGGGGCATGGCTACACCTTC
abundance: -; j_gene: TRBJ2-2; d_gene: TRBD1; v_gene: TRBV5-1; CDR3aa: CASSPTGSNTGELFF; CDR3nt: TGCGCCAGCAGCCCGACAGGGTCGAACACCGGGGAGCTGTTTTTT
abundance: once; j_gene: TRBJ1-2; d_gene: TRBD1; v_gene: TRBV6-5; CDR3aa: CASSYSYEGADYGYTF; CDR3nt: TGTGCCAGCAGTTACTCGTACGAGGGGGCGGACTATGGCTACACCTTC
abundance: -; j_gene: TRBJ1-4; d_gene: TRBD1; v_gene: TRBV6-1; CDR3aa: CASSEGQEEEKLFF; CDR3nt: TGTGCCAGCAGTGAGGGACAGGAGGAGGAAAAACTGTTTTTT
abundance: -; j_gene: TRBJ2-1; d_gene: -; v_gene: TRBV5-1; CDR3aa: CASSLEDGSYNEQFF; CDR3nt: TGCGCCAGCAGCTTGGAGGACGGTTCCTACAATGAGCAGTTCTTC
abundance: -; j_gene: TRBJ1-5; d_gene: -; v_gene: TRBV4-2; CDR3aa: CASSQEPDGNQPQHF; CDR3nt: TGTGCCAGCAGCCAAGAGCCGGACGGGAATCAGCCCCAGCATTTT
abundance: once; j_gene: TRBJ1-1; d_gene: -; v_gene: TRBV5-1; CDR3aa: CASSVQGWGTEAFF; CDR3nt: TGCGCCAGCAGCGTACAGGGATGGGGCACTGAAGCTTTCTTT
abundance: -; j_gene: TRBJ1-5; d_gene: -; v_gene: TRBV6-1; CDR3aa: CASSEAFPDTFNQPQHF; CDR3nt: TGTGCCAGCAGTGAAGCTTTTCCGGATACGTTCAATCAGCCCCAGCATTTT
abundance: -; j_gene: TRBJ2-3; d_gene: -; v_gene: TRBV20-1; CDR3aa: CSARVLDTQYF; CDR3nt: TGCAGTGCTAGAGTACTTGATACGCAGTATTTT
abundance: few; j_gene: TRBJ2-1; d_gene: TRBD2; v_gene: TRBV5-1; CDR3aa: CASSLVASGQGGEQFF; CDR3nt: TGCGCCAGCAGCTTGGTTGCTAGCGGGCAAGGGGGGGAGCAGTTCTTC
abundance: few; j_gene: TRBJ2-6; d_gene: TRBD1; v_gene: TRBV25-1; CDR3aa: CASSPNSGTGPGVLTF; CDR3nt: TGTGCCAGCAGCCCCAACTCCGGGACAGGGCCAGGGGTCCTGACTTTC
abundance: few; j_gene: TRBJ2-3; d_gene: -; v_gene: TRBV5-1; CDR3aa: CASSLGGLGVDTQYF; CDR3nt: TGCGCCAGCAGCTTAGGCGGTTTGGGGGTAGATACGCAGTATTTT
abundance: -; j_gene: TRBJ1-1; d_gene: -; v_gene: TRBV7-6; CDR3aa: CASSSAGAAPGMNTEAFF; CDR3nt: TGTGCCAGCAGCTCGGCAGGGGCAGCCCCTGGAATGAACACTGAAGCTTTCTTT
abundance: once; j_gene: TRBJ1-1; d_gene: -; v_gene: TRBV5-8; CDR3aa: CASSLAPAANTEAFF; CDR3nt: TGTGCCAGCAGCTTGGCCCCGGCGGCGAACACTGAAGCTTTCTTT
abundance: few; j_gene: TRBJ1-2; d_gene: TRBD1; v_gene: TRBV18; CDR3aa: CASSPSGQEGTF; CDR3nt: TGTGCCAGCTCACCCTCAGGACAGGAGGGAACCTTC
abundance: -; j_gene: TRBJ1-6; d_gene: -; v_gene: TRBV5-6; CDR3aa: CASSLIVGAYNSPLHF; CDR3nt: TGTGCCAGCAGCTTGATTGTGGGGGCCTATAATTCACCCCTCCACTTT
abundance: -; j_gene: TRBJ1-1; d_gene: -; v_gene: TRBV18; CDR3aa: CASSPLGLNTEAFF; CDR3nt: TGTGCCAGCTCACCACTAGGGCTGAACACTGAAGCTTTCTTT
abundance: few; j_gene: TRBJ2-7; d_gene: TRBD2; v_gene: TRBV28; CDR3aa: CASSSPTSGKAYEQYF; CDR3nt: TGTGCCAGCAGTTCCCCGACTAGCGGGAAGGCCTACGAGCAGTACTTC
abundance: -; j_gene: TRBJ2-7; d_gene: -; v_gene: TRBV5-6; CDR3aa: CASSLPAGFEQYF; CDR3nt: TGTGCCAGCAGCTTGCCAGCAGGGTTCGAGCAGTACTTC
abundance: -; j_gene: TRBJ2-7; d_gene: -; v_gene: TRBV6-1; CDR3aa: CASSERAGPSYEQYF; CDR3nt: TGTGCCAGCAGTGAGAGGGCAGGGCCATCCTACGAGCAGTACTTC
abundance: -; j_gene: TRBJ1-1; d_gene: TRBD1; v_gene: TRBV5-4; CDR3aa: CASSPGQGDTEAFF; CDR3nt: TGTGCCAGCAGCCCGGGACAGGGAGATACTGAAGCTTTCTTT
abundance: once; j_gene: TRBJ2-3; d_gene: -; v_gene: TRBV6-6; CDR3aa: CASSSRTRGTDTQYF; CDR3nt: TGTGCCAGCAGTTCACGGACTCGTGGGACAGATACGCAGTATTTT
abundance: -; j_gene: TRBJ1-3; d_gene: -; v_gene: TRBV7-9; CDR3aa: CASSGQNSGNTIYF; CDR3nt: TGTGCCAGCAGCGGACAGAACTCTGGAAACACCATATATTTT
abundance: -; j_gene: TRBJ2-7; d_gene: TRBD2; v_gene: TRBV15; CDR3aa: CATSVIGGSPYEQYF; CDR3nt: TGTGCCACCAGCGTAATCGGGGGGAGTCCCTACGAGCAGTACTTC
abundance: -; j_gene: TRBJ1-4; d_gene: -; v_gene: TRBV2; CDR3aa: CASSSMSSQGGGVDEKLFF; CDR3nt: TGTGCCAGCAGTAGTATGAGCTCCCAAGGCGGAGGGGTAGATGAAAAACTGTTTTTT